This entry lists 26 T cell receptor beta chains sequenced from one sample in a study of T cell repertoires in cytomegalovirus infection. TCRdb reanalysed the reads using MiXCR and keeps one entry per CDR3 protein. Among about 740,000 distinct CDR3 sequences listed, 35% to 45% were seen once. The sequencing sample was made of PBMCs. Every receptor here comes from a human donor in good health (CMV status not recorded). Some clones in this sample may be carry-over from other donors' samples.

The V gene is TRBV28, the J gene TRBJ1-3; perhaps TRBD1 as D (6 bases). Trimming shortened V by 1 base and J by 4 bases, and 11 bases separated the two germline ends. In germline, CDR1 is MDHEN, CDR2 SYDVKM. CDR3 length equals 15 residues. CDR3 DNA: TGTGCCAGCAGTTTATCCAGGGGCGCCGGAAACACCATATATTTT. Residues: CASSLSRGAGNTIYF.

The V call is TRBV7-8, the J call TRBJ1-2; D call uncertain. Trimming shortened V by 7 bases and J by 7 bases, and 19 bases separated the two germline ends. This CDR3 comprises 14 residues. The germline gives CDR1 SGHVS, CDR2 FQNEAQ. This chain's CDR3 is CASTIAAAPFGYTF. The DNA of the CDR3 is TGTGCCAGCACCATAGCGGCGGCTCCTTTTGGCTACACCTTC. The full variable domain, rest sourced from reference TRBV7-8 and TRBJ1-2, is GAGVSQSPRYKVAKRGQDVALRCDPISGHVSLFWYQQALGQGPEFLTYFQNEAQLDKSGLPSDRFFAERPEGSVSTLKIQRTQQEDSAVYLCASTIAAAPFGYTFGSGTRLTVV.

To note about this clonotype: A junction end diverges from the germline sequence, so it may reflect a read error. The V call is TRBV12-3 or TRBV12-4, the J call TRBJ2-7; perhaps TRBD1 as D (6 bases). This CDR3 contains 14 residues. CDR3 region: CASGGSGQPYEKYF. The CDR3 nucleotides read TGTGCCAGCGGTGGCTCGGGACAACCCTACGAGAAGTACTTC.

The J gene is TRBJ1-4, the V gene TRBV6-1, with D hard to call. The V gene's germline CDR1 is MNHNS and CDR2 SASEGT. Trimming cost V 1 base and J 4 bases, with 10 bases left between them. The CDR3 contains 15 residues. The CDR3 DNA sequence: TGTGCCAGCAGTGAAGGTCCAGCAGTTAATGAAAAACTGTTTTTT. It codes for CASSEGPAVNEKLFF.

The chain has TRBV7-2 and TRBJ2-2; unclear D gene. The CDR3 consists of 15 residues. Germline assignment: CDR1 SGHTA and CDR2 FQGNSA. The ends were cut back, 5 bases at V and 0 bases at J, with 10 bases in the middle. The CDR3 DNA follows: TGTGCCAGCAGCCTACGACAAGCGAACACCGGGGAGCTGTTTTTT. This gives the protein CASSLRQANTGELFF.

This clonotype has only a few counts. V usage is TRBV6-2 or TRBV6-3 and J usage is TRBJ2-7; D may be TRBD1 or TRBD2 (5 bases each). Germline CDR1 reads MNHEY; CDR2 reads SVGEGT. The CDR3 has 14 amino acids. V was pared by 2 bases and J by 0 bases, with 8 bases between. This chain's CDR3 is CASSYLGTSYEQYF. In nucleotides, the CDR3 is TGTGCCAGCAGTTACCTGGGGACCTCCTACGAGCAGTACTTC.

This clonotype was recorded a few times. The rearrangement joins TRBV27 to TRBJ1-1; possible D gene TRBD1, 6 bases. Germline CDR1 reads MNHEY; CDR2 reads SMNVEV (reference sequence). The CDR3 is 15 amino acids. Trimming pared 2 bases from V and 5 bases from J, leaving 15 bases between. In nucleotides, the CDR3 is TGTGCCAGCAGTTTAGTATCGGGGGGCAAGACTGAAGCTTTCTTT. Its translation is CASSLVSGGKTEAFF.

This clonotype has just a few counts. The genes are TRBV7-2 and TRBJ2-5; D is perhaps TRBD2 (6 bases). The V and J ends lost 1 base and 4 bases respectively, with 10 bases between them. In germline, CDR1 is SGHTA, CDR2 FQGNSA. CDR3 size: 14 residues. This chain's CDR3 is CASSLGGDRETQYF. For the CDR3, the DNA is TGTGCCAGCAGCTTAGGGGGGGACCGAGAGACCCAGTACTTC.

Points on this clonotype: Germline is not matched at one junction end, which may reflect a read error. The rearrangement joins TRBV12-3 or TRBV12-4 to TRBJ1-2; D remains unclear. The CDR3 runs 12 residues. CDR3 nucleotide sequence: TGTGCCAGCAGTTTCGATGACTATGTCTACACCTTC. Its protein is CASSFDDYVYTF.

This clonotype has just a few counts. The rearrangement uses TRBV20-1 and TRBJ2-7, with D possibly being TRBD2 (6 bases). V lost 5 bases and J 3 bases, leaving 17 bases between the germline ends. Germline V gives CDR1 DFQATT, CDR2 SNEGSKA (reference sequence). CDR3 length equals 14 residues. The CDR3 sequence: CSAPPGRRGYEQYF. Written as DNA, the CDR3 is TGCAGTGCTCCGCCGGGACGGAGGGGCTACGAGCAGTACTTC.

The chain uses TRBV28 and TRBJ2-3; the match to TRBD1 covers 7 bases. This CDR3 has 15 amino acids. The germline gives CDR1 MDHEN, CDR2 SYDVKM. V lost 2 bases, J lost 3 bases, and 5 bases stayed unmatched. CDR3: CASSLPTGKTDTQYF. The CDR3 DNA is TGTGCCAGCAGTTTACCGACAGGGAAAACAGATACGCAGTATTTT.

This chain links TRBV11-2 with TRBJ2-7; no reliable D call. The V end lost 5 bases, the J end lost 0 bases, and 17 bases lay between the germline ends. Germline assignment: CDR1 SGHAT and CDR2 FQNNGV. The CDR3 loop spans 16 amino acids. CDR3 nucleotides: TGTGCCAGCAGCACCGAGGACGGCCCGAGCTCCTACGAGCAGTACTTC. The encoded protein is CASSTEDGPSSYEQYF.

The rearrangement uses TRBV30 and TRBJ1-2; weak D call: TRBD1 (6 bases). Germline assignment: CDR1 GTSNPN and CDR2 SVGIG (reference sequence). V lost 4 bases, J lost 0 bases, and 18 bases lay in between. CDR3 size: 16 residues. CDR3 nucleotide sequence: TGTGCCTGGACAGCGGGACACTCCGCCGCTAACTATGGCTACACCTTC. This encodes CAWTAGHSAANYGYTF.

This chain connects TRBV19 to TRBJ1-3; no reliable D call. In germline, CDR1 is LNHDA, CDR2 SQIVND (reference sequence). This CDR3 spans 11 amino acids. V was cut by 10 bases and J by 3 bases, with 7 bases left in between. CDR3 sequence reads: CATAFGNTIYF. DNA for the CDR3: TGTGCCACCGCTTTTGGAAACACCATATATTTT.

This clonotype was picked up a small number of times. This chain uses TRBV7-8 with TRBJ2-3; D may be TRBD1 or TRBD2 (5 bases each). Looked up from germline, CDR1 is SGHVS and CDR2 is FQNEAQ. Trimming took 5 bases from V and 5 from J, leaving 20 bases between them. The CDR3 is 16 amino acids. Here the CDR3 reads CASSVSGRRVEDTQYF. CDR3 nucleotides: TGTGCCAGCAGCGTATCGGGACGGCGGGTCGAAGATACGCAGTATTTT.

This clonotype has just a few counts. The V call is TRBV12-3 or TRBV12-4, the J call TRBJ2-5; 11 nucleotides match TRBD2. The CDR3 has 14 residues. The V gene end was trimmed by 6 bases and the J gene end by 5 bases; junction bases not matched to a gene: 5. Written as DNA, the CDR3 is TGTGCCAGCAGCCAAATAGCGGGAGGGGAGACCCAGTACTTC. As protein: CASSQIAGGETQYF.

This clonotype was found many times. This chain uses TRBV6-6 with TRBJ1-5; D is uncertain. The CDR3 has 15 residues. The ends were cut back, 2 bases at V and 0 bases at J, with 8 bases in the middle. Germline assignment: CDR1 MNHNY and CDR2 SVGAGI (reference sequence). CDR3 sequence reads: CASSYDSYSNQPQHF. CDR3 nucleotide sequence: TGTGCCAGCAGTTACGATAGTTATAGCAATCAGCCCCAGCATTTT.

CDR3 bases: TGTGCCAGCAGCTCATTTAGCCGGGACAGGGAAAAACTGTTTTTT. It codes for CASSSFSRDREKLFF. The J gene is TRBJ1-4, the V gene TRBV6-5; 8 bases map to TRBD1. Germline V lookup: CDR1 MNHEY, CDR2 SVGAGI. The J segment lost 8 bases and the V segment lost 6 bases, leaving 11 bases of the junction unmatched. The CDR3 runs 15 residues.

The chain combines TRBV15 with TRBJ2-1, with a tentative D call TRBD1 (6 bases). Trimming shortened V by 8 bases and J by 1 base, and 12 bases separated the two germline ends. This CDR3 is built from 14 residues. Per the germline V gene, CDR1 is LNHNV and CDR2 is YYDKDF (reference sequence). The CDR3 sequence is CATGSGQSYNEQFF. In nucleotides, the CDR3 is TGTGCCACCGGATCCGGACAGTCCTACAATGAGCAGTTCTTC. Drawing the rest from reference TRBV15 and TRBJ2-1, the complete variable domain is DAMVIQNPRYQVTQFGKPVTLSCSQTLNHNVMYWYQQKSSQAPKLLFHYYDKDFNNEADTPDNFQSRRPNTSFCFLDIRSPGLGDTAMYLCATGSGQSYNEQFFGPGTRLTVL.

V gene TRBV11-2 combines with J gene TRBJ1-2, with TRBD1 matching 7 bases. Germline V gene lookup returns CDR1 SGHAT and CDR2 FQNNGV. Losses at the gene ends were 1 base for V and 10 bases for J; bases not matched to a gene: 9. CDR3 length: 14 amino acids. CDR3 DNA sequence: TGTGCCAGCAGCTTAGTTACGGGACAGCCTTTCTACACCTTC. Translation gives CASSLVTGQPFYTF. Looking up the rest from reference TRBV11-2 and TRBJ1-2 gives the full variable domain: EAGVAQSPRYKIIEKRQSVAFWCNPISGHATLYWYQQILGQGPKLLIQFQNNGVVDDSQLPKDRFSAERLKGVDSTLKIQPAKLEDSAVYLCASSLVTGQPFYTFGSGTRLTVV.

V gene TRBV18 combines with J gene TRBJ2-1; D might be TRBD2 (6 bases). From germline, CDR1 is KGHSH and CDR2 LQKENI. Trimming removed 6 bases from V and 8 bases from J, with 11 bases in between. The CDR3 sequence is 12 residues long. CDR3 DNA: TGTGCCAGCTCGTTCTCGGGGGATGAGCAGTTCTTC. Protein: CASSFSGDEQFF.

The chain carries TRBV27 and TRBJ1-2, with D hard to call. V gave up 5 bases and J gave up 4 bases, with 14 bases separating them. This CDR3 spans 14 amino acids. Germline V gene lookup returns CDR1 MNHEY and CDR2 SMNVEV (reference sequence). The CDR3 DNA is TGTGCCAGCAGTCCCACCGGACCTGGCTATGGCTACACCTTC. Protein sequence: CASSPTGPGYGYTF.

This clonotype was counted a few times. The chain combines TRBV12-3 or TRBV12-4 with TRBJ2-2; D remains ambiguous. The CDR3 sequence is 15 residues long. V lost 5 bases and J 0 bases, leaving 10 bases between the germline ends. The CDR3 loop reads CASSAANPNTGELFF. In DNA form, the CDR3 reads TGTGCCAGCAGTGCAGCAAATCCGAACACCGGGGAGCTGTTTTTT.

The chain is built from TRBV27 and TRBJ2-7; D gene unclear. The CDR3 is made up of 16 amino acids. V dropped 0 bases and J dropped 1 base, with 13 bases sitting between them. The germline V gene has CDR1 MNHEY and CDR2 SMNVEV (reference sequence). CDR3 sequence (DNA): TGTGCCAGCAGTTTATCGGTTTCGTCCTTATCCTACGAGCAGTACTTC. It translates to CASSLSVSSLSYEQYF.

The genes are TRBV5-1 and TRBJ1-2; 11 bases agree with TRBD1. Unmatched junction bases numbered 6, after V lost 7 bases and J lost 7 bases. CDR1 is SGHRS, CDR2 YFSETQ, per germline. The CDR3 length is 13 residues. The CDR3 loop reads CASDPGQGVGYTF. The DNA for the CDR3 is TGCGCCAGCGACCCGGGACAGGGGGTTGGCTACACCTTC.

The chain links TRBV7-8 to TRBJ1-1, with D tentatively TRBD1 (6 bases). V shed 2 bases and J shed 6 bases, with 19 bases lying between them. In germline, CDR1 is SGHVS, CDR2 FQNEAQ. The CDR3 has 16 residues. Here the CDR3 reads CASSLRGAGEIPEAFF. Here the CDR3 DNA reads TGTGCCAGCAGCTTAAGGGGGGCGGGGGAGATACCTGAAGCTTTCTTT.